The 21 T cell receptor beta chains presented below share a single source sample, sequenced in a study of blood T cell dynamics during melanoma immunotherapy. Documented time point: week 3, after first cycle of checkpoint inhibitor. Sequencing was performed with immunoSEQ multiplex PCR; in TCRdb, only in-frame clones are kept and a portion is missing. The table lists about 11,000 clones, around 80% of them singletons, with about 20% in the top ten. The starting material was blood, obtained from a patient treated with checkpoint blockade. The origin of the receptors is a human donor with melanoma.

The V call is TRBV9, the J call TRBJ2-3; D call uncertain. V dropped 0 bases and J dropped 0 bases, with 5 bases sitting between them. Germline loops: CDR1 SGDLS, CDR2 YYNGEE. The CDR3 runs 14 residues. The CDR3 DNA reads as TGTGCCAGCAGCGTAGGTGGCAGCACAGATACGCAGTATTTT. Its translation: CASSVGGSTDTQYF.

V gene TRBV6-6 combines with J gene TRBJ2-7; TRBD1 matches 8 bases. V lost 7 bases, J lost 2 bases, and 7 bases stayed unmatched. The germline V gene encodes CDR1 MNHNY and CDR2 SVGAGI (reference sequence). The CDR3 covers 14 residues. CDR3 amino acids: CASTDRGLTYEQYF. DNA of the CDR3: TGTGCCAGCACTGACAGGGGCCTCACCTACGAGCAGTACTTC.

This chain links TRBV5-1 with TRBJ2-3, with D possibly matching TRBD2 (6 bases). CDR1 and CDR2 from the germline V gene are SGHRS and YFSETQ. The CDR3 runs 16 residues. V was clipped by 0 bases and J by 0 bases, with 11 bases between them. CDR3 region: CASSLEDSGSTDTQYF. The CDR3 bases are TGCGCCAGCAGCTTGGAAGATAGCGGTAGCACAGATACGCAGTATTTT.

The chain links TRBV6-5 to TRBJ2-1, with D possibly being TRBD2 (5 bases). The length of the CDR3 is 15 residues. V lost 7 bases, J lost 9 bases, and 22 bases lay in between. Germline V gene sequence: CDR1 MNHEY, CDR2 SVGAGI. CDR3 in DNA: TGTGCCAGCACTAAGGCGTCCGGGAAGATCAGTGAGCAGTTCTTC. This codes for CASTKASGKISEQFF.

CDR3 protein: CASSQGLAGGSALFF. The CDR3 nucleotides are TGCGCCAGCAGCCAAGGCTTAGCGGGAGGGTCGGCGCTGTTTTTT. This rearrangement joins TRBV4-3 to TRBJ2-2; the match to TRBD2 covers 11 bases. Per germline, CDR1 LGHNA and CDR2 YSLEER. The CDR3 loop spans 15 amino acids. V lost 1 base, J lost 13 bases, and 8 bases stayed unmatched.

V usage is TRBV5-5 and J usage is TRBJ1-6; D may be TRBD1 (6 bases). This CDR3 region has 13 residues. V was cut by 7 bases and J by 3 bases, with 8 bases left in between. Per the germline V gene, CDR1 is SGHKS and CDR2 is YYEKEE (reference sequence). For the CDR3, the DNA is TGTGCCAGCGCAGGGGTCTATAATTCACCCCTCCACTTT. Translated: CASAGVYNSPLHF. Full variable domain (rest looked up from reference TRBV5-5 and TRBJ1-6): DAGVTQSPTHLIKTRGQQVTLRCSPISGHKSVSWYQQVLGQGPQFIFQYYEKEERGRGNFPDRFSARQFPNYSSELNVNALLLGDSALYLCASAGVYNSPLHFGNGTRLTVT.

The chain combines TRBV5-4 with TRBJ2-3; the D gene is possibly TRBD2 (5 bases). The CDR3 is 12 residues long. V dropped 5 bases and J dropped 3 bases, with 7 bases sitting between them. Germline lookup yields CDR1 SGHNT and CDR2 YYREEE (reference sequence). The CDR3: CASRRDTDTQYF. For the CDR3, the DNA is TGTGCCAGCAGGAGGGATACAGATACGCAGTATTTT.

This sequence joins TRBV4-2 and TRBJ1-1, with 7 nucleotides matching TRBD1. Per the germline V gene, CDR1 is LGHNA and CDR2 is YNFKEQ. V dropped 3 bases and J dropped 5; count of bases not matched to a gene: 6. The CDR3 runs 14 residues. The CDR3: CASSQQGEGTEAFF. Here the CDR3 DNA reads TGTGCCAGCAGCCAGCAGGGGGAAGGTACTGAAGCTTTCTTT.

The rearrangement uses TRBV28 and TRBJ1-5; no reliable D call. The germline V gene encodes CDR1 MDHEN and CDR2 SYDVKM. The CDR3 has 17 residues. V was trimmed by 4 bases and J by 3 bases, leaving 19 bases between them. The chain's CDR3 is CASSSLVGRHYNQPQHF. The DNA of the CDR3 is TGTGCCAGCAGTTCCCTGGTAGGGAGGCATTACAATCAGCCCCAGCATTTT.

The genes are TRBV6-1 and TRBJ2-1, with D possibly being TRBD1 (6 bases). V was pared by 1 base and J by 6 bases, with 19 bases between. The CDR3 runs to 17 residues. Germline V gives CDR1 MNHNS, CDR2 SASEGT. CDR3 protein: CASSEGFVGQSGNEQFF. Written as DNA, the CDR3 is TGTGCCAGCAGTGAAGGATTTGTTGGACAGTCGGGCAATGAGCAGTTCTTC.

The chain has TRBV29-1 and TRBJ2-1; 7 bases align to TRBD2. Germline CDR1 is SQVTM and CDR2 is ANQGSEA. This CDR3 is 17 amino acids long. Germline trimming cut 5 bases from V and 1 base from J; bases unmatched to any gene: 14. For the CDR3, the DNA is TGCAGCGTTAGGAACGCTCTAGCGGAAACATCCTACAATGAGCAGTTCTTC. Residues: CSVRNALAETSYNEQFF.

The chain couples TRBV15 to TRBJ2-3; no reliable D call. V shed 1 base and J shed 8 bases, with 13 bases lying between them. CDR3 length: 14 residues. Germline CDR1 and CDR2: LNHNV and YYDKDF (reference sequence). In DNA form, the CDR3 reads TGTGCCACCAGCAGAGCGAAGGCGGCCCCTACGCAGTATTTT. Translation: CATSRAKAAPTQYF. Full variable domain (remainder filled in from reference TRBV15 and TRBJ2-3): DAMVIQNPRYQVTQFGKPVTLSCSQTLNHNVMYWYQQKSSQAPKLLFHYYDKDFNNEADTPDNFQSRRPNTSFCFLDIRSPGLGDTAMYLCATSRAKAAPTQYFGPGTRLTVL.

The gene calls are TRBV5-1 and TRBJ1-1; maybe TRBD1 (5 bases). The CDR3 has 15 residues. Germline values: CDR1 SGHRS, CDR2 YFSETQ. Trimming took 1 base from V and 6 from J, leaving 16 bases between them. The DNA of the CDR3 is TGCGCCAGCAGCTTGACGGGGACCGCATACGCTGAAGCTTTCTTT. Translation gives CASSLTGTAYAEAFF.

The V call is TRBV10-3, the J call TRBJ1-3; D is ambiguous. With 6 bases removed from V and 1 base from J, the gap between germline ends came to 7 bases. Germline V gene lookup returns CDR1 ENHRY and CDR2 SYGVKD. The CDR3 spans 13 residues. DNA of the CDR3: TGTGCCATCAGAGGATCTTCTGGAAACACCATATATTTT. Residues: CAIRGSSGNTIYF.

The chain carries TRBV5-4 and TRBJ1-1; D is perhaps TRBD1 (6 bases). Between the trimmed V and J ends, which lost 4 bases and 1 base, there was a span of 20 bases. CDR3 length equals 17 residues. Looked up from germline, CDR1 is SGHNT and CDR2 is YYREEE (reference sequence). In nucleotides, the CDR3 is TGTGCCAGCAGCGTGAATCTCCACAGGGAAAGGAACACTGAAGCTTTCTTT. The encoded protein is CASSVNLHRERNTEAFF.

V is TRBV19 and J is TRBJ1-2, with TRBD1 identical over 7 bases. Per the germline V gene, CDR1 is LNHDA and CDR2 is SQIVND (reference sequence). The CDR3 consists of 14 residues. V shed 4 bases, J shed 4 bases, and the junction held 6 bases outside the gene matches. CDR3 DNA sequence: TGTGCCAGTAGTAAAGGGGGCGCGGGCTATGGCTACACCTTC. It specifies CASSKGGAGYGYTF.

In its sample, this clone was seen once. The J gene is TRBJ1-2, the V gene TRBV19, with 7 bases matching TRBD1. The V segment lost 7 bases and the J segment 4 bases; nucleotides outside the gene matches: 9. The germline V gene has CDR1 LNHDA and CDR2 SQIVND (reference sequence). The CDR3 loop spans 14 amino acids. The CDR3 DNA sequence: TGTGCCAGTACCGCCAGGGGGGGCGCCTATGGCTACACCTTC. It yields the protein CASTARGGAYGYTF.

This chain connects TRBV5-1 to TRBJ2-2; 9 bases fit TRBD2. Germline lookup yields CDR1 SGHRS and CDR2 YFSETQ. The CDR3 is 16 residues long. Germline trimming cut 4 bases from V and 0 bases from J; bases unmatched to any gene: 4. Here the CDR3 reads CASSPTSGSNTGELFF. CDR3 in DNA: TGCGCCAGCAGCCCTACTAGCGGGTCGAACACCGGGGAGCTGTTTTTT. Using reference TRBV5-1 and TRBJ2-2 for the parts outside the CDR3, the full variable domain is KAGVTQTPRYLIKTRGQQVTLSCSPISGHRSVSWYQQTPGQGLQFLFEYFSETQRNKGNFPGRFSGRQFSNSRSEMNVSTLELGDSALYLCASSPTSGSNTGELFFGEGSRLTVL.

The V gene is TRBV11-1, the J gene TRBJ1-1; TRBD1 matches 8 bases. The V segment lost 5 bases and the J segment 0 bases; nucleotides outside the gene matches: 8. This CDR3 region has 16 residues. Germline CDR1 and CDR2: SGHAT and FQDESV (reference sequence). The CDR3 nucleotides read TGTGCCAGCAGCCGTCCCGGGACAGGCCTGAACACTGAAGCTTTCTTT. Amino acid sequence: CASSRPGTGLNTEAFF.

The count of this clone is one. For the CDR3, the DNA is TGCGCCAGCAGCTTGCAGGGACTAACCTACGAGCAGTACTTC. Its protein product is CASSLQGLTYEQYF. The chain carries TRBV5-1 and TRBJ2-7, with 7 bases that match TRBD2. The CDR3 totals 14 residues. With 1 base clipped from V and 2 bases from J, the junction kept 3 bases outside the gene matches. Germline values: CDR1 SGHRS, CDR2 YFSETQ.

The chain carries TRBV2 and TRBJ2-1; TRBD2 agrees at 8 bases. This CDR3 has 15 amino acids. The V and J ends lost 4 bases and 2 bases, in that order; junction bases with no gene match: 4. The germline CDR1 and CDR2 sequences are SNHLY and FYNNEI. The CDR3 protein is CASSVTSGAYNEQFF. CDR3 nucleotides: TGTGCCAGCAGTGTTACTAGCGGAGCCTACAATGAGCAGTTCTTC.